One sample yielded the 3 T cell receptor beta chains listed below, sequenced in a study of tumor-infiltrating lymphocytes in primary liver carcinoma. The investigators made TCR beta cDNA from approximately 500 ng total RNA, using a constant-region primer. Construction of TCR beta libraries relied on three successive nested multiplex PCR rounds employing slightly modified ARM-PCR. TRBV1-TRBV30 forward and Cbeta reverse primers drove the first two approximately 10-cycle rounds. TCRdb fed the multiplex PCR reads into MiXCR, producing one record per CDR3 protein. The sample records about 22,000 distinct CDR3 sequences, approximately 80% being singletons. Co-extracting RNA and DNA was done with roughly 17-32 mg of unsorted bulk tissue as input. The sequenced material came from liver tumor tissue from sampling region 2. Subset here: tumor region T2, inferior pole. The receptors were gathered from a woman aged 25-40 years with primary liver carcinoma and hepatitis B virus infection.

Details on this clonotype: One end of the junction fails to match germline, which may point to a read error. The chain joins TRBV6-2 or TRBV6-3 to TRBJ2-3; D not certain. Germline CDR1 reads MNHEY; CDR2 reads SVGEGT. The CDR3 is made up of 14 amino acids. CDR3 amino acids: CASSNSIARGTVLF. Here the CDR3 DNA reads TGTGCCAGCAGTAACTCGATCGCGCGTGGCACTGTTCTTTTT.

A word on this clonotype: This may be a read error: a much more frequent sequence differs by one nucleotide. As the CDR3 is not closed by the conserved phenylalanine or tryptophan, this likely results from a read error. The J gene is TRBJ2-1, the V gene TRBV11-3, with 16 bases fitting TRBD2. V was pared by 5 bases and J by 4 bases, with 8 bases of the junction left unmatched. The CDR3 length is 18 residues. Looked up from germline, CDR1 is SGHNT and CDR2 is YENEEA. The CDR3 DNA sequence: TGTGCCAGCAGCCCAGGGACTAGCGGGGGGGCCCCATACAATGAGCAGTTCGTC. As protein: CASSPGTSGGAPYNEQFV.

The genes are TRBV5-5 and TRBJ2-2; no clear D gene. Germline assignment: CDR1 SGHKS and CDR2 YYEKEE (reference sequence). The CDR3 runs to 14 residues. Deletions cut 8 bases from V and 4 bases from J, with 15 bases between. CDR3 bases: TGTGCCAGGAGTTGGATAGGGATCACCGGGGAGCTGTTTTTT. It is translated as CARSWIGITGELFF.